This TCR beta chain was sequenced in a study of neoadjuvant anti-PD-1 for oral cavity cancer. Looking at the study overall: Around day 43, patients without progression received a fourth nivolumab dose before surgery.

This CDR3 is 12 amino acids long. Deletions cut 6 bases from V and 4 bases from J, with 9 bases between. From germline, CDR1 is MNHEY and CDR2 SMNVEV (reference sequence). Repertoires were generated with immunoSEQ multiplex PCR, while TCRdb's copy carries only in-frame clones and drops some. Of about 16,000 clones in the sample, 50% to 65% were seen once. Patients were newly diagnosed with stage II-IVA oral cavity squamous cell carcinoma without prior systemic or radiation treatment. Patients had HPV-negative, locally advanced oral cavity squamous cell carcinoma. This sequence originates from a person aged 35-79 years with oral cavity squamous cell carcinoma. The chain carries TRBV27 and TRBJ2-5; D is unresolved. The sequenced sample was PBMCs, obtained before nivolumab (anti-PD-1) treatment. The CDR3 DNA follows: TGTGCCAGCAGCGCTTGGGGAGAGACCCAGTACTTC. Translation: CASSAWGETQYF.